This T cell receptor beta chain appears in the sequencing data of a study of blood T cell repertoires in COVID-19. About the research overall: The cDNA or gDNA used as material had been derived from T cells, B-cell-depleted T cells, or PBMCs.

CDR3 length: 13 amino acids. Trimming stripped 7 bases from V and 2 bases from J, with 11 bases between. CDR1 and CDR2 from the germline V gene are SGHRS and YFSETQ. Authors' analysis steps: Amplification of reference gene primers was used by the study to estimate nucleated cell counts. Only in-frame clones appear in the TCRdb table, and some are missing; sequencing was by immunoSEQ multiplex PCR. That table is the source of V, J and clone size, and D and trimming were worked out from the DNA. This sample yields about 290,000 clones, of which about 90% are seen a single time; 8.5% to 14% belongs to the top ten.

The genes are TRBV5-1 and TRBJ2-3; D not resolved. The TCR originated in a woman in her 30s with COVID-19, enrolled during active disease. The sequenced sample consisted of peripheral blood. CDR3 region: CASSLGDTDTQYF. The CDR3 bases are TGCGCCAGCTCCTTAGGAGACACAGATACGCAGTATTTT.